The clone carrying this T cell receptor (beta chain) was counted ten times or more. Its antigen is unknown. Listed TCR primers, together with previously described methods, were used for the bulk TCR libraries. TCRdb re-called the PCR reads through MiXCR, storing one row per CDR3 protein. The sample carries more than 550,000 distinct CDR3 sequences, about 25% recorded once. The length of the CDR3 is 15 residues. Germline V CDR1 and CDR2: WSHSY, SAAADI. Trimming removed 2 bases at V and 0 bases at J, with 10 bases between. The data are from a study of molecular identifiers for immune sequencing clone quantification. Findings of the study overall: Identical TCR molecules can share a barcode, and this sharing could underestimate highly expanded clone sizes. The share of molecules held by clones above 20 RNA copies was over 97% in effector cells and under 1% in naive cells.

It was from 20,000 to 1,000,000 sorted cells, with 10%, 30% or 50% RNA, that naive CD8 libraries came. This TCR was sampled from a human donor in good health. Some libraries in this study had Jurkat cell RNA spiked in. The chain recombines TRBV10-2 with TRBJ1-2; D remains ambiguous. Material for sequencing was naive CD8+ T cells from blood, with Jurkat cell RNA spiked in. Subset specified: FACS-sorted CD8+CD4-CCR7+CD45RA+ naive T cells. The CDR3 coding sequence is TGCGCCAGCAGTGAGAGGGTACAGTCTAACTATGGCTACACCTTC. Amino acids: CASSERVQSNYGYTF.